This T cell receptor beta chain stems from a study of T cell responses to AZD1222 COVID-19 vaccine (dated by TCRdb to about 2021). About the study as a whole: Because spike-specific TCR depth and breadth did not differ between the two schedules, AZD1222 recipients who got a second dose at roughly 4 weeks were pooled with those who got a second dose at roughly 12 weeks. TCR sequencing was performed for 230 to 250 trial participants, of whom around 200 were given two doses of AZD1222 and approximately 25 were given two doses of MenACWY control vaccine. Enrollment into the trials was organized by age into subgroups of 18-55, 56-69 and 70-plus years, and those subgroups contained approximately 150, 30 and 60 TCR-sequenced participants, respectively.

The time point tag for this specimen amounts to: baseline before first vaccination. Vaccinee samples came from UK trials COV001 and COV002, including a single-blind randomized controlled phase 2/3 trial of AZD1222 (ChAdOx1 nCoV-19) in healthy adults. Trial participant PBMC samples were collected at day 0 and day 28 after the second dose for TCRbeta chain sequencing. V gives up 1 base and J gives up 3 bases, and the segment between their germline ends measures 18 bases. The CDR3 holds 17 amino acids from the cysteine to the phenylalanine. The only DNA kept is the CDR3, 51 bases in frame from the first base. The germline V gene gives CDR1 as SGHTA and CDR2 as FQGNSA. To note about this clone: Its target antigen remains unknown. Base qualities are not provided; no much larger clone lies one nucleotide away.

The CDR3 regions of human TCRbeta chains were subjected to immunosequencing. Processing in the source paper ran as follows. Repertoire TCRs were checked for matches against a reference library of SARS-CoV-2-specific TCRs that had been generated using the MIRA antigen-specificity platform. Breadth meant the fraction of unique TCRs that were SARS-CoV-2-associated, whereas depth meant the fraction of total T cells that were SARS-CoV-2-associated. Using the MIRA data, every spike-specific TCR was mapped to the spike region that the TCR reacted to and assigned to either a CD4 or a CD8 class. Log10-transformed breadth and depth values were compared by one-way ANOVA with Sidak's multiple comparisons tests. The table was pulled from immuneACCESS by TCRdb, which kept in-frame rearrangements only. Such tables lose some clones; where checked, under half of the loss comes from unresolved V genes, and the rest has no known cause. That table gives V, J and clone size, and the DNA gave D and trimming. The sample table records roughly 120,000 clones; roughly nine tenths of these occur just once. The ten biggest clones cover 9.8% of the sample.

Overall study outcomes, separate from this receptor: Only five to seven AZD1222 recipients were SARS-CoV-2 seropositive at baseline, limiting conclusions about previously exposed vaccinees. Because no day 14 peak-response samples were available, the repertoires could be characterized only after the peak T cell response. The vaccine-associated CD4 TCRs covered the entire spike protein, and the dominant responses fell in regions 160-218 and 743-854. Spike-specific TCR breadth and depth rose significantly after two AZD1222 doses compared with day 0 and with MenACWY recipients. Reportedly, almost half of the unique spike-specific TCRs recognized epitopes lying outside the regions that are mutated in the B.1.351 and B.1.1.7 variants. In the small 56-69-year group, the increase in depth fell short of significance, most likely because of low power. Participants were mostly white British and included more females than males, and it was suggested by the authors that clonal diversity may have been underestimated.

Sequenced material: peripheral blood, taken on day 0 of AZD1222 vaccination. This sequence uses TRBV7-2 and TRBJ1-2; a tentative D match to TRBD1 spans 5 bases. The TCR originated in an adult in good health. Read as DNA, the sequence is TGTGCCAGCAGCTTAGAGGAGGTATCGGGGGTTCACTATGGCTACACCTTC. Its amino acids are CASSLEEVSGVHYGYTF.